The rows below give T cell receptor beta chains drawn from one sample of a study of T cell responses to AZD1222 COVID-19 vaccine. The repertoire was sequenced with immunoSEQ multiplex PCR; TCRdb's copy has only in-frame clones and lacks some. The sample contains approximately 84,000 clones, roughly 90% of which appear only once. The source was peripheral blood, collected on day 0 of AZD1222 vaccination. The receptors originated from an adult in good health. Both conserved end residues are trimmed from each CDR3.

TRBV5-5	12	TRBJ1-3	ASRPGGSGNTIY
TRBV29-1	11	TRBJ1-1	SVEDGGRTEAF
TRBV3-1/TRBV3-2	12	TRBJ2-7	ASSQTSLSYEQY
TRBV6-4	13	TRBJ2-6	ASSDKNSGANVLT
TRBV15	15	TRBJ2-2	ATSRDGGTSGSGELF
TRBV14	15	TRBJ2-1	ASSQEPPWLAGGEQF
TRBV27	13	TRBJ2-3	ASSPSRGVTDTQY
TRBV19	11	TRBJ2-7	ASSINQDYEQY
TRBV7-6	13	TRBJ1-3	ASSLSWIPGNTIY
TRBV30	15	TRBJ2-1	AWSLGRTSGRADEQF
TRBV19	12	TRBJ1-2	ASSRSRGGDGYT
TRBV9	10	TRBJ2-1	ASSVAQGEQF
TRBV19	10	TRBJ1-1	ASTRENTEAF
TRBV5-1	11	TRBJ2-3	ASSLEGTDTQY
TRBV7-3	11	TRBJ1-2	ASSFATGAGYT
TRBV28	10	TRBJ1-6	ASSNLVSPLH
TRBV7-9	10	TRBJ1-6	ASSLVNSPLH
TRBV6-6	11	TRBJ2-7	ATARERWDEQY
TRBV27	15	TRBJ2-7	ASSLWASGGTSYEQY
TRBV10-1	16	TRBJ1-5	ASSEYGTGVISNQPQH
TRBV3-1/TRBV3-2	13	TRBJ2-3	ASSLTGGSTDTQY
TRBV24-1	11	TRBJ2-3	ATSMAGVDTQY
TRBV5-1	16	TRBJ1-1	ASSLAAVVTGENTEAF
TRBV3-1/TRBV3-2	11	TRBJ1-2	ASSQLDSLRYT